The rows below give T cell receptor beta chains drawn from one sample of a study of blood T cell repertoires in COVID-19. Sequenced by immunoSEQ multiplex PCR; TCRdb stores in-frame clones only, minus some. The sample yields hundreds of thousands of clones, 80% to 90% seen once. Sequencing was performed on PBMCs or T cells enriched from blood (not recorded which). These receptors were obtained from a woman aged 25-40 years with acute COVID-19. Both conserved end residues are part of each CDR3. Fields, in order: D gene, clone size, J gene, V gene, CDR3 protein, CDR3 DNA. D genes are given only for firm matches. A clone size is listed for some rows: how often the clone was seen (once, few, many), or a class if it is expanded.

TRBD1 - TRBJ2-7 TRBV19 CASSMRDSYEQYF TGTGCCAGTAGTATGAGGGACAGCTACGAGCAGTACTTC
TRBD1 - TRBJ2-3 TRBV2 CASSVGQGGTDTQYF TGTGCCAGCAGTGTGGGACAGGGAGGCACAGATACGCAGTATTTT
- many TRBJ1-6 TRBV6-5 CASSYVGANSPLHF TGTGCCAGCAGTTATGTAGGGGCTAATTCACCCCTCCACTTT
TRBD1 - TRBJ1-2 TRBV9 CASSPEGTGLPHAF TGTGCCAGCAGCCCCGAAGGGACAGGGCTGCCCCATGCCTTC
- - TRBJ1-2 TRBV5-4 CASSLETGGGYTF TGTGCCAGCAGCTTGGAGACAGGAGGCGGCTACACCTTC
- - TRBJ1-2 TRBV5-1 CASSLGQDYGYTF TGCGCCAGCAGCTTGGGGCAAGACTATGGCTACACCTTC
- - TRBJ2-2 TRBV9 CASSVAGFGELFF TGTGCCAGCAGCGTAGCAGGGTTCGGGGAGCTGTTTTTT
TRBD1 - TRBJ1-2 TRBV5-6 CASSPGTGGYGYTF TGTGCCAGCAGCCCGGGGACAGGGGGCTATGGCTACACCTTC
- once TRBJ2-3 TRBV7-9 CASSLVRSTDTQYF TGTGCCAGCAGCTTAGTCCGGAGCACAGATACGCAGTATTTT
- - TRBJ2-3 TRBV9 CASGAGNTDTQYF TGTGCCAGCGGCGCCGGGAACACAGATACGCAGTATTTT
TRBD1 once TRBJ1-1 TRBV10-3 CAISGKGQGANEAFF TGTGCCATCAGTGGTAAGGGACAGGGGGCTAACGAAGCTTTCTTT
TRBD1 - TRBJ1-4 TRBV4-3 CASSQIRTGEREKLFF TGCGCCAGCAGCCAGATACGGACAGGGGAGCGTGAAAAACTGTTTTTT
- - TRBJ2-1 TRBV19 CASSIQVSYYRQDASYNEQFF TGTGCCAGTAGTATCCAAGTATCCTACTACAGGCAGGATGCTTCCTACAATGAGCAGTTCTTC
TRBD1 - TRBJ1-5 TRBV19 CASSIGQGRQPQHF TGTGCCAGTAGTATTGGACAGGGTCGGCAGCCCCAGCATTTT
- - TRBJ2-7 TRBV4-2 CASSQEPGGPSEQYF TGTGCCAGCAGCCAAGAACCCGGGGGGCCTAGCGAGCAGTACTTC
TRBD1 - TRBJ2-1 TRBV5-4 CASSFPGQASYNEQFF TGTGCCAGCAGCTTCCCCGGACAGGCCTCCTACAATGAGCAGTTCTTC
TRBD2 - TRBJ2-7 TRBV6-5 CASSMAGGSSYEQYF TGTGCCAGCAGCATGGCGGGGGGGAGCTCCTACGAGCAGTACTTC